The entry that follows covers one T cell receptor beta chain sequence. Its antigen remains unidentified. Single viable CD3+CD4+CD8-CD45RO+ cells were sorted as the memory CD4+ T cells. CD4+ T cells were isolated by positive magnetic selection. This sample was included in a study of memory CD4+ T cells and cytomegalovirus serostatus. Study-wide context: Donors were healthy Belgian adults, several CMV seropositive and 20 to 25 seronegative.

In the original processing: After removing out-of-frame reads, 2 million to 2.5 million distinct TCRbeta sequences remained. Method: immunoSEQ multiplex PCR; TCRdb's copy keeps in-frame clones and lacks some. V and J calls and clone size are given by that table; D and trimming were obtained from the DNA. This table has approximately 40,000 clones, over 70% appearing once. Study results and caveats: The CMV-associated TCR signature appears largely within the CD4+ memory repertoire.

This receptor was identified in an adult in good health and CMV-seronegative. The sample consisted of memory CD4+ T cells from blood.

The CDR3 coding sequence is TGTGCCAGCAGCCCGACCGATTCACCCCTCCACTTT. Protein sequence: CASSPTDSPLHF. The chain uses TRBV7-9 and TRBJ1-6; D gene uncertain. Germline V gene sequence: CDR1 SEHNR, CDR2 FQNEAQ (reference sequence). This CDR3 is built from 12 residues. Trimming took 5 bases from V and 8 from J, leaving 7 bases between them.